These 12 T cell receptor beta chains share one sample of origin, sequenced in a study of T cell repertoires in cytomegalovirus infection. TCRdb reprocessed the reads with MiXCR, giving one entry per CDR3 protein. The profile covers a few hundred thousand distinct CDR3 sequences, with about a sixth appearing a single time and approximately 8% taken by the ten largest. Material: PBMCs. These receptors were obtained from a human donor in good health (CMV status not recorded). Some clones in this sample may be carry-over from other donors' samples.

The chain is built from TRBV12-3 or TRBV12-4 and TRBJ2-5; D is unclear. The CDR3 covers 13 residues. V lost 1 base and J 9 bases, leaving 12 bases between the germline ends. The CDR3 DNA reads as TGTGCCAGCAGTTTAGGGCGTAGAGACGCCCAGTACTTC. It codes for CASSLGRRDAQYF.

This clonotype appeared many times. This chain's CDR3 is CASSLVGTSMETQYF. The CDR3 DNA reads as TGTGCCAGCAGCTTAGTGGGTACTAGTATGGAGACCCAGTACTTC. The V call is TRBV7-2, the J call TRBJ2-5, with a weak D call TRBD2 (5 bases). The V gene lost 1 base and the J gene lost 5 bases, with 14 bases spanning the gap. This CDR3 is 15 amino acids long. Germline V CDR1 and CDR2: SGHTA, FQGNSA.

This clonotype was found many times. This chain joins TRBV6-5 and TRBJ1-6, with D hard to call. The germline gives CDR1 MNHEY, CDR2 SVGAGI. V shed 1 base and J shed 9 bases, with 10 bases lying between them. CDR3 size: 14 residues. The CDR3 protein is CASSYYEEPSPLHF. In DNA form, the CDR3 reads TGTGCCAGCAGTTACTACGAGGAGCCTTCACCCCTCCACTTT.

In its sample, this clonotype was seen many times. The chain has TRBV19 and TRBJ1-5; D not resolved. Trimming took 5 bases from V and 0 from J, leaving 23 bases between them. The CDR3 length is 19 residues. The V gene's germline CDR1 is LNHDA and CDR2 SQIVND (reference sequence). The CDR3 sequence: CASSPPHQAGVHSNQPQHF. CDR3 bases: TGTGCCAGTAGTCCCCCCCACCAGGCTGGGGTGCATAGCAATCAGCCCCAGCATTTT.

The J gene is TRBJ2-1, the V gene TRBV29-1, with 8 positions matching TRBD2. J was trimmed by 4 bases and V by 0 bases; bases with no gene match: 8. The CDR3 runs 16 residues. Germline CDR1 and CDR2: SQVTM and ANQGSEA. CDR3 DNA: TGCAGCGTTGAAGATGTTAGCGGGGTACCGTACAATGAGCAGTTCTTC. Protein sequence: CSVEDVSGVPYNEQFF.

This clonotype appeared many times. The chain joins TRBV7-9 to TRBJ2-3; no firm D call. The germline V and J ends were trimmed by 2 bases and 3 bases, with 6 bases remaining between them. Germline values: CDR1 SEHNR, CDR2 FQNEAQ (reference sequence). This CDR3 contains 13 residues. The CDR3 DNA is TGTGCCAGCAGCTTATCCCAAACAGATACGCAGTATTTT. It yields the protein CASSLSQTDTQYF.

This clonotype appeared a few times. The chain combines TRBV6-1 with TRBJ1-1, with 7 bases identical to TRBD1. The germline CDR1 and CDR2 sequences are MNHNS and SASEGT. Trimming cost V 8 bases and J 2 bases; bases outside gene matches: 8. This CDR3 comprises 14 residues. Written as DNA, the CDR3 is TGTGCCAGCGAATCGGGACAGCAAAACACTGAAGCTTTCTTT. Translating it yields CASESGQQNTEAFF.

This chain connects TRBV30 to TRBJ2-3; weak D call: TRBD1 (6 bases). V gave up 2 bases and J gave up 9 bases, with 9 bases separating them. CDR3 length: 11 amino acids. From germline, CDR1 is GTSNPN and CDR2 SVGIG (reference sequence). In DNA, the CDR3 is TGTGCCTGGAGTTACACAGGGACGCAGTATTTT. The encoded protein is CAWSYTGTQYF.

A few counts support this clonotype. The chain is built from TRBV20-1 and TRBJ1-5, with 7 bases fitting TRBD1. Germline CDR1 and CDR2: DFQATT and SNEGSKA (reference sequence). There are 14 residues in the CDR3. V lost 3 bases to trimming and J lost 6 bases; unmatched junction nucleotides: 8. The CDR3 loop is CSASPGAGGQPQHF. CDR3 nucleotides: TGCAGTGCTAGTCCCGGGGCAGGGGGTCAGCCCCAGCATTTT.

This clonotype was seen a few times. This chain links TRBV20-1 with TRBJ1-2, with 8 bases that match TRBD1. Trimming removed 8 bases from V and 2 bases from J; junction bases left unmatched: 10. Germline CDR1 reads DFQATT; CDR2 reads SNEGSKA (reference sequence). The CDR3 contains 14 residues. The CDR3 DNA reads TGCAGTCTTCAAAGCAGGGGGCTAAACTATGGCTACACCTTC. Protein product: CSLQSRGLNYGYTF.

At least ten counts were recorded for this clonotype. The chain combines TRBV7-2 with TRBJ2-5; 8 bases agree with TRBD2. This CDR3 comprises 14 residues. The J segment lost 5 bases and the V segment lost 4 bases, leaving 6 bases of the junction unmatched. Germline CDR1 SGHTA, CDR2 FQGNSA. The CDR3 region has the DNA TGTGCCAGCAGCTCCGGACTAGCTTTGGAGACCCAGTACTTC. Translated, it gives CASSSGLALETQYF. The variable domain in full, completed from reference TRBV7-2 and TRBJ2-5, reads GAGVSQSPSNKVTEKGKDVELRCDPISGHTALYWYRQSLGQGLEFLIYFQGNSAPDKSGLPSDRFSAERTGGSVSTLTIQRTQQEDSAVYLCASSSGLALETQYFGPGTRLLVL.

This clonotype turned up a few times. V and J are TRBV29-1 and TRBJ2-7, with a weak D call TRBD1 (6 bases). This CDR3 contains 14 residues. The germline V gene has CDR1 SQVTM and CDR2 ANQGSEA. The V end was cut by 6 bases, the J end by 6 bases, with 21 bases between. CDR3 residues: CSVASSRQGTEQYF. The CDR3 bases are TGCAGCGTCGCCTCGTCCCGCCAGGGGACCGAGCAGTACTTC.